This passage covers 19 T cell receptor beta chains from one sample sequenced in a study of T cell responses to AZD1222 COVID-19 vaccine. Assay: immunoSEQ multiplex PCR; the TCRdb copy retains only in-frame clones and omits some. In the table there are about 120,000 clones, about nine tenths of which are singletons. The sample was peripheral blood, taken on day 0 of AZD1222 vaccination. The source is an adult in good health.

This clone came up once. This chain uses TRBV7-2 with TRBJ2-5; no definite D call. Germline loops: CDR1 SGHTA, CDR2 FQGNSA. Trimming cost V 2 bases and J 1 base, with 20 bases left between them. The CDR3 runs to 18 residues. CDR3 sequence (DNA): TGTGCCAGCAGCTTAAGTCTGGGTAGCACAGTACTCCAAGAGACCCAGTACTTC. This codes for CASSLSLGSTVLQETQYF.

The V and J genes are TRBV27 and TRBJ1-4; a weak D match, TRBD1 (6 bases). This CDR3 has 18 residues. Germline V gives CDR1 MNHEY, CDR2 SMNVEV (reference sequence). V lost 0 bases and J lost 1, with 15 bases in between. This CDR3 is CASSLSARGRGTNEKLFF. The CDR3 DNA sequence: TGTGCCAGCAGTTTATCGGCCAGGGGAAGGGGAACTAATGAAAAACTGTTTTTT.

This chain links TRBV7-2 with TRBJ1-6; no reliable D call. The germline CDR1 and CDR2 sequences are SGHTA and FQGNSA. With 3 bases removed from V and 7 bases from J, the gap between germline ends came to 13 bases. This CDR3 is 15 amino acids long. CDR3 residues: CASSFRGIGNSPLHF. In nucleotides, the CDR3 is TGTGCCAGCAGCTTCCGAGGGATAGGGAATTCACCCCTCCACTTT.

On this clone itself: A read error may explain this, as a much larger clone is one base away. The sample has other DNA sequences that encode this CDR3 too. CDR3 sequence: CASSQGLAAYNEQFF. CDR3 nucleotide sequence: TGCGCCAGCAGCCAAGGGCTAGCCGCCTACAATGAGCAATTCTTC. The chain carries TRBV4-1 and TRBJ2-1, with a weak D call TRBD2 (5 bases). The CDR3 spans 15 residues. Germline V gene data show CDR1 as MGHRA and CDR2 as YSYEKL.

V usage is TRBV6-2 or TRBV6-3 and J usage is TRBJ2-4, with 12 bases lining up with TRBD2. Germline CDR1 MNHEY, CDR2 SVGEGT. V shed 2 bases and J 3 bases; nucleotides not matched to a gene: 8. The CDR3 has 18 residues. This CDR3 is CASSYPSGGASGKNIQYF. The CDR3 nucleotides read TGTGCCAGCAGTTACCCTAGCGGGGGGGCCTCTGGCAAAAACATTCAGTACTTC.

The chain combines TRBV5-1 with TRBJ2-5, with 9 positions matching TRBD1. The CDR3 is 16 amino acids. V lost 0 bases to trimming and J lost 1 base; unmatched junction nucleotides: 4. Germline CDR1 reads SGHRS; CDR2 reads YFSETQ. Here the CDR3 reads CASSLEGQGPQETQYF. For the CDR3, the DNA is TGCGCCAGCAGCTTGGAGGGACAGGGCCCCCAAGAGACCCAGTACTTC.

The chain is built from TRBV2 and TRBJ1-5; 7 positions match TRBD1. Germline lookup yields CDR1 SNHLY and CDR2 FYNNEI. With 2 bases clipped from V and 1 base from J, the junction kept 8 bases outside the gene matches. The CDR3 covers 17 residues. The CDR3 is CASSEIGRGNSNQPQHF. CDR3 in DNA: TGTGCCAGCAGTGAAATAGGCAGGGGGAACAGCAATCAGCCCCAGCATTTT.

The chain couples TRBV6-2 or TRBV6-3 to TRBJ2-2; D not resolved. Germline V gene sequence: CDR1 MNHEY, CDR2 SVGEGT. The CDR3 spans 17 residues. V lost 3 bases and J 6 bases, leaving 20 bases between the germline ends. The CDR3 spells CASSYWAIKTSSGELFF. In DNA form, the CDR3 reads TGTGCCAGCAGTTATTGGGCCATAAAAACGTCGTCCGGGGAGCTGTTTTTT.

The chain uses TRBV15 and TRBJ2-5; no clear D gene. Trimming cost V 7 bases and J 2 bases, with 17 bases left between them. The CDR3 covers 15 residues. Germline loops: CDR1 LNHNV, CDR2 YYDKDF (reference sequence). The CDR3 sequence: CATTNPGARQETQYF. In DNA form, the CDR3 reads TGTGCCACCACGAATCCGGGCGCGAGACAAGAGACCCAGTACTTC.

The chain carries TRBV7-9 and TRBJ1-3; no reliable D call. There are 15 residues in the CDR3. Germline CDR1 reads SEHNR; CDR2 reads FQNEAQ (reference sequence). Trimming removed 1 base at V and 2 bases at J, with 9 bases between. In DNA form, the CDR3 reads TGTGCCAGCAGCTTAGTGGGTGGACCTGGAAACACCATATATTTT. Amino acids: CASSLVGGPGNTIYF. Looking up the rest from reference TRBV7-9 and TRBJ1-3 gives the full variable domain: DTGVSQNPRHKITKRGQNVTFRCDPISEHNRLYWYRQTLGQGPEFLTYFQNEAQLEKSRLLSDRFSAERPKGSFSTLEIQRTEQGDSAMYLCASSLVGGPGNTIYFGEGSWLTVV.

The chain carries TRBV19 and TRBJ2-4, with 8 positions matching TRBD1. The CDR3 consists of 16 residues. V shed 0 bases, J shed 7 bases, and the junction held 8 bases outside the gene matches. Germline CDR1 reads LNHDA; CDR2 reads SQIVND (reference sequence). CDR3 sequence (DNA): TGTGCCAGTAGTATAGATGGTACAGGGGGTTTGAACATTCAGTACTTC. This sequence encodes CASSIDGTGGLNIQYF.

This chain uses TRBV6-2 or TRBV6-3 with TRBJ1-6; D is perhaps TRBD1 (5 bases). This CDR3 region has 14 residues. The ends were cut back, 2 bases at V and 12 bases at J, with 14 bases in the middle. CDR1 MNHEY and CDR2 SVGEGT come from the germline V gene. DNA for the CDR3: TGTGCCAGCAGTTACGGCCGGGGCGGGGGACCCCTCCACTTT. Residues: CASSYGRGGGPLHF.

The V gene is TRBV30, the J gene TRBJ2-7; the match to TRBD1 covers 7 bases. Germline assignment: CDR1 GTSNPN and CDR2 SVGIG (reference sequence). This CDR3 has 15 residues. Trimming removed 1 base from V and 2 bases from J; junction bases left unmatched: 8. The CDR3 reads CAWSGQGKAAYEQYF. In nucleotides, the CDR3 is TGTGCCTGGAGTGGACAGGGAAAGGCGGCCTACGAGCAGTACTTC.

J is TRBJ2-5 and V is TRBV27; TRBD2 agrees at 8 bases. The germline V gene encodes CDR1 MNHEY and CDR2 SMNVEV (reference sequence). The V segment lost 2 bases and the J segment 4 bases; nucleotides outside the gene matches: 3. The CDR3 covers 14 residues. CDR3 coding DNA: TGTGCCAGCAGTTTAGCGGGGGGCAGAGAGACCCAGTACTTC. Amino acids: CASSLAGGRETQYF.

This chain uses TRBV23-1 with TRBJ1-2; maybe TRBD1 (5 bases). TRBV23-1 is sorted into the ORF group, with uncertain function. Trimming left V 7 bases short and J 4 bases short, with 22 bases between. CDR3 length: 16 residues. The DNA of the CDR3 is TGCGCCAGCAAGACAAATACGGGAGGACAAATCTATGGCTACACCTTC. Translated, it gives CASKTNTGGQIYGYTF.

The J gene is TRBJ1-3, the V gene TRBV5-1; D perhaps matches TRBD1 (5 bases). Germline V gene lookup returns CDR1 SGHRS and CDR2 YFSETQ. CDR3 length equals 14 residues. Trimming removed 4 bases from V and 2 bases from J, with 10 bases in between. CDR3 protein: CASSDAGPGNTIYF. CDR3 bases: TGCGCCAGCAGCGACGCGGGGCCTGGAAACACCATATATTTT.

V is TRBV10-3 and J is TRBJ1-1; 8 nucleotides line up with TRBD1. CDR1 and CDR2 (germline): ENHRY, SYGVKD. The CDR3 covers 15 residues. Trimming at V came to 2 bases and at J to 5 bases, leaving 7 bases not matched to a gene. The CDR3 DNA follows: TGTGCCATCAGTGAGCCCGGACAGGGCCGTACTGAAGCTTTCTTT. It specifies CAISEPGQGRTEAFF.

This clone showed up just a few times. V is TRBV5-6 and J is TRBJ2-7; the D gene is possibly TRBD1 (6 bases). With 2 bases removed from V and 3 bases from J, the gap between germline ends came to 15 bases. The CDR3 extends over 15 amino acids. CDR1 is SGHDT and CDR2 is YYEEEE in the germline V gene. CDR3 sequence (DNA): TGTGCCAGCAGCTTCGGCCAGGGGCGCCTCTACGAGCAGTACTTC. It translates to CASSFGQGRLYEQYF.

The chain uses TRBV3-1 (or the pseudogene TRBV3-2) and TRBJ2-1; D remains ambiguous. The CDR3 contains 19 residues. V was trimmed by 1 base and J by 2 bases, leaving 21 bases between them. Germline-derived CDR1 and CDR2 are LGHDT and YNNKEL (reference sequence). CDR3 sequence: CASSQVGPPRRSAYNEQFF. CDR3 coding DNA: TGTGCCAGCAGCCAAGTAGGCCCCCCTAGAAGATCGGCCTACAATGAGCAGTTCTTC.